This is a list of T cell receptor beta chains from one sample in a study of blood T cell repertoires in COVID-19. TCRdb's copy holds only in-frame clones and misses some; the assay was immunoSEQ multiplex PCR. Of 250,000 to 300,000 clones in the sample, more than 70% were seen once. Input material: peripheral blood. These receptors all stem from a woman in her thirties who had recovered from COVID-19. The CDR3 runs from the conserved cysteine through the conserved F or W. D genes are given only for firm matches. Not all rows give a size; the values are once, few, many and, for expanded clones, a class.

J gene: TRBJ2-2; V gene: TRBV10-3; CDR3 length: 13; D gene: NA; clone size: NA; CDR3 protein: CAITVGGAGELFF; CDR3 DNA: TGTGCCATCACCGTCGGAGGGGCCGGGGAGCTGTTTTTT
J gene: TRBJ1-2; V gene: TRBV5-1; CDR3 length: 13; D gene: TRBD1; clone size: NA; CDR3 protein: CASSPRDRGGYTF; CDR3 DNA: TGCGCCAGCAGCCCCCGGGACAGGGGCGGCTACACCTTC
J gene: TRBJ2-2; V gene: TRBV4-1; CDR3 length: 14; D gene: NA; clone size: NA; CDR3 protein: CASSQAGNTGELFF; CDR3 DNA: TGCGCCAGCAGCCAAGCCGGGAACACCGGGGAGCTGTTTTTT
J gene: TRBJ2-7; V gene: TRBV28; CDR3 length: 14; D gene: TRBD2; clone size: NA; CDR3 protein: CASSLLAGSYEQYF; CDR3 DNA: TGTGCCAGCAGTTTACTAGCGGGGAGCTACGAGCAGTACTTC
J gene: TRBJ1-1; V gene: TRBV5-1; CDR3 length: 14; D gene: NA; clone size: NA; CDR3 protein: CASSSEPQNTEAFF; CDR3 DNA: TGCGCCAGCAGCTCGGAGCCTCAGAACACTGAAGCTTTCTTT
J gene: TRBJ2-3; V gene: TRBV28; CDR3 length: 12; D gene: NA; clone size: NA; CDR3 protein: CASTPLGDTQYF; CDR3 DNA: TGTGCCAGCACTCCACTTGGAGATACGCAGTATTTT
J gene: TRBJ1-1; V gene: TRBV19; CDR3 length: 14; D gene: NA; clone size: NA; CDR3 protein: CASSRGTMNTEAFF; CDR3 DNA: TGTGCCAGTTCCCGAGGGACAATGAACACTGAAGCTTTCTTT
J gene: TRBJ2-5; V gene: TRBV7-3; CDR3 length: 14; D gene: TRBD2; clone size: NA; CDR3 protein: CASSDGLAEETQYF; CDR3 DNA: TGTGCCAGCAGCGATGGACTAGCGGAAGAGACCCAGTACTTC
J gene: TRBJ1-1; V gene: TRBV4-1; CDR3 length: 17; D gene: TRBD1; clone size: NA; CDR3 protein: CASSQVYPTGVGTEAFF; CDR3 DNA: TGCGCCAGCAGCCAAGTTTACCCTACAGGGGTCGGGACTGAAGCTTTCTTT
J gene: TRBJ1-5; V gene: TRBV19; CDR3 length: 16; D gene: NA; clone size: NA; CDR3 protein: CARTLRAGDSNQPQHF; CDR3 DNA: TGTGCCAGAACACTAAGGGCAGGGGATAGCAATCAGCCCCAGCATTTT
J gene: TRBJ1-4; V gene: TRBV30; CDR3 length: 15; D gene: NA; clone size: NA; CDR3 protein: CAWSVGASALEKLFF; CDR3 DNA: TGTGCCTGGAGTGTAGGGGCATCGGCACTTGAAAAACTGTTTTTT
J gene: TRBJ1-2; V gene: TRBV4-1; CDR3 length: 17; D gene: NA; clone size: NA; CDR3 protein: CASSQDWQARRNYGYTF; CDR3 DNA: TGCGCCAGCAGCCAAGATTGGCAGGCCAGAAGGAACTATGGCTACACCTTC
J gene: TRBJ1-6; V gene: TRBV6-6; CDR3 length: 11; D gene: TRBD1; clone size: few; CDR3 protein: CASTQDRALHF; CDR3 DNA: TGTGCCAGCACTCAAGACAGGGCCCTCCACTTT
J gene: TRBJ1-6; V gene: TRBV5-1; CDR3 length: 13; D gene: NA; clone size: NA; CDR3 protein: CASSVQINSPLHF; CDR3 DNA: TGCGCCAGCAGCGTCCAGATAAATTCACCCCTCCACTTT
J gene: TRBJ1-6; V gene: TRBV5-4; CDR3 length: 15; D gene: NA; clone size: NA; CDR3 protein: CASSSSTGPNSPLHF; CDR3 DNA: TGTGCCAGCAGCTCCTCGACAGGCCCTAATTCACCCCTCCACTTT
J gene: TRBJ1-2; V gene: TRBV7-9; CDR3 length: 14; D gene: NA; clone size: NA; CDR3 protein: CASSLARDSDGYTF; CDR3 DNA: TGTGCCAGCAGCTTAGCTCGGGACTCAGATGGCTACACCTTC
J gene: TRBJ2-7; V gene: TRBV5-1; CDR3 length: 13; D gene: NA; clone size: NA; CDR3 protein: CASSSNVGYEQYF; CDR3 DNA: TGCGCCAGCAGCTCCAACGTCGGCTACGAGCAGTACTTC
J gene: TRBJ2-2; V gene: TRBV10-3; CDR3 length: 15; D gene: TRBD1; clone size: NA; CDR3 protein: CAISEPSGGSGELFF; CDR3 DNA: TGTGCCATCAGTGAGCCGTCAGGGGGCAGCGGGGAGCTGTTTTTT